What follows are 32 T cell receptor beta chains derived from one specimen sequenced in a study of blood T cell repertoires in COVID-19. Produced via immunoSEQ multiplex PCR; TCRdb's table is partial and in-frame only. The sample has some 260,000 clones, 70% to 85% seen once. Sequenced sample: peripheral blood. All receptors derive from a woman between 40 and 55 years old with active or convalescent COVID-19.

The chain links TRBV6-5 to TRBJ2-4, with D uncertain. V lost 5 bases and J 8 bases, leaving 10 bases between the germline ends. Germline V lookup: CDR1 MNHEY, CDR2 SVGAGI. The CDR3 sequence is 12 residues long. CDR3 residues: CASSISLDIQYF. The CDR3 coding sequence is TGTGCCAGCAGTATATCCCTCGACATTCAGTACTTC.

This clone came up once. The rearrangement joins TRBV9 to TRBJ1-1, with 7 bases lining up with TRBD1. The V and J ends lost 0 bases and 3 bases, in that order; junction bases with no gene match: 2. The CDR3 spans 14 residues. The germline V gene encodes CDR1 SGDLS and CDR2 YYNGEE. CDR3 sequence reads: CASSVAGGDTEAFF. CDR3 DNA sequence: TGTGCCAGCAGCGTAGCAGGGGGAGACACTGAAGCTTTCTTT.

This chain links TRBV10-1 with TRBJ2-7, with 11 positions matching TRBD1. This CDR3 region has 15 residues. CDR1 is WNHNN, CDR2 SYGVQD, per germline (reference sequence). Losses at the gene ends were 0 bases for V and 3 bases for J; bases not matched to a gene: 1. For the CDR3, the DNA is TGCGCCAGCAGTGAGTCCGGGACAGGGGGCTACGAGCAGTACTTC. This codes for CASSESGTGGYEQYF.

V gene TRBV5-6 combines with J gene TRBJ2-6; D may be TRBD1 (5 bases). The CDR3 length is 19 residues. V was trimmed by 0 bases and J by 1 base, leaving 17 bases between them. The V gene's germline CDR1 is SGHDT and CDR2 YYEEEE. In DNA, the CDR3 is TGTGCCAGCAGCTTGGCTGGGCAGGGCTCCGGATCTGGGGCCAACGTCCTGACTTTC. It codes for CASSLAGQGSGSGANVLTF.

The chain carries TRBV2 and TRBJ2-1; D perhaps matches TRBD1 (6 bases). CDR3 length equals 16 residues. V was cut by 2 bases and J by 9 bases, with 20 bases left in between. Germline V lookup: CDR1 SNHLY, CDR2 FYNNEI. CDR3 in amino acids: CASSEIGGSGYREQFF. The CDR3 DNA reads TGTGCCAGCAGTGAAATTGGGGGCTCCGGGTATCGTGAGCAGTTCTTC.

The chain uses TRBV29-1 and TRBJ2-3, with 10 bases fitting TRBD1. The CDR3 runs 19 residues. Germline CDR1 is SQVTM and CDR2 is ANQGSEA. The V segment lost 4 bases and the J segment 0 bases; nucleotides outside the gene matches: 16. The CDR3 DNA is TGCAGCGTTGCCCCGACCGGACAGGGGGTTTACACGAGCACAGATACGCAGTATTTT. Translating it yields CSVAPTGQGVYTSTDTQYF.

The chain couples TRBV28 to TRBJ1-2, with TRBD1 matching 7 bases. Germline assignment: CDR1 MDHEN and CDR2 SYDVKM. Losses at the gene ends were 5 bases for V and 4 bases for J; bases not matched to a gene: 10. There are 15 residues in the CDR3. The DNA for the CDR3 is TGTGCCAGCAGTCTAGAACAGGGGCCCATCTATGGCTACACCTTC. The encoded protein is CASSLEQGPIYGYTF.

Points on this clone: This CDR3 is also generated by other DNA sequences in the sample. CDR3 coding DNA: TGCGCCAGCAGCTGGGGGACCGGGGGTAGGGGCTTGACCACAGATACGCAGTATTTT. Translating it yields CASSWGTGGRGLTTDTQYF. V usage is TRBV5-1 and J usage is TRBJ2-3, with TRBD2 as a possible D gene (6 bases). Germline V gives CDR1 SGHRS, CDR2 YFSETQ. The CDR3 extends over 19 amino acids. Deletions cut 3 bases from V and 2 bases from J, with 25 bases between.

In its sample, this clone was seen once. In DNA, the CDR3 is TGTGCCAGCAGTCAGATGGGACATGAAGCTTTCTTT. Encoded protein: CASSQMGHEAFF. The rearrangement links TRBV6-2 or TRBV6-3 to TRBJ1-1, with a possible D match to TRBD1 (6 bases). This CDR3 has 12 amino acids. V was shortened by 5 bases and J by 7 bases, with 11 bases between the two germline ends. Germline-derived CDR1 and CDR2 are MNHEY and SVGEGT.

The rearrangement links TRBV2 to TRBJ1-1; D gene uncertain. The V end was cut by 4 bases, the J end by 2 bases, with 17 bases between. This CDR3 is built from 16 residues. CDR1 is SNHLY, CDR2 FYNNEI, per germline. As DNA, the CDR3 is TGTGCCAGCAGTGCTCCGAGGGCAGGTGGAAACACTGAAGCTTTCTTT. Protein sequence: CASSAPRAGGNTEAFF.

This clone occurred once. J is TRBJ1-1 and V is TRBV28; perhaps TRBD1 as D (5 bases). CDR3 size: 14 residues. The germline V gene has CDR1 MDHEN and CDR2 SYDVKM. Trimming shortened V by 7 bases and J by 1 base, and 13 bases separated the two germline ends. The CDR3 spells CASTMGRPNTEAFF. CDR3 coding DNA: TGTGCCAGCACCATGGGGCGGCCGAACACTGAAGCTTTCTTT.

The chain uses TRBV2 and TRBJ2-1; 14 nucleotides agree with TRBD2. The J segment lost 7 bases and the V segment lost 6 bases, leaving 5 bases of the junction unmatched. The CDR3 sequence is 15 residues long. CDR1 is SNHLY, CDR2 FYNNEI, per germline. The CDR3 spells CASSRLAGGLNEQFF. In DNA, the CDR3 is TGTGCCAGCAGCAGACTAGCGGGGGGGCTTAATGAGCAGTTCTTC.

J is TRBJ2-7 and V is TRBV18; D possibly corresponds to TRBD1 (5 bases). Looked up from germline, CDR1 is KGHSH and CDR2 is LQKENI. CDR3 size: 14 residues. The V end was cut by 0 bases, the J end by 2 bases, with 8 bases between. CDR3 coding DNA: TGTGCCAGCTCACCACCGAACAGGCCCTACGAGCAGTACGTC. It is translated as CASSPPNRPYEQYV.

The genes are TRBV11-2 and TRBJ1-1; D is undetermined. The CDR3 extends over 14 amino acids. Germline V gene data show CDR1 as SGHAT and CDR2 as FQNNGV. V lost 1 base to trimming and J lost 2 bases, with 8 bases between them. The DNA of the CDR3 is TGTGCCAGCAGCTTAGTTCAGGAAAACACTGAAGCTTTCTTT. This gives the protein CASSLVQENTEAFF. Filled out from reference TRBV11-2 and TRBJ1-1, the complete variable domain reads EAGVAQSPRYKIIEKRQSVAFWCNPISGHATLYWYQQILGQGPKLLIQFQNNGVVDDSQLPKDRFSAERLKGVDSTLKIQPAKLEDSAVYLCASSLVQENTEAFFGQGTRLTVV.

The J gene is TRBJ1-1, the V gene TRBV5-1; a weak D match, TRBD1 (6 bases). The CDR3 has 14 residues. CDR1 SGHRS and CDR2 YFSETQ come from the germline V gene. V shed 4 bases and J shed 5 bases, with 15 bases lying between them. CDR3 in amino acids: CASSPTPDRTEAFF. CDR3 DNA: TGCGCCAGCAGCCCTACCCCAGACAGGACTGAAGCTTTCTTT.

CDR3 coding DNA: TGTGCCAGCAGTTTGGTAGGGGGCGTCGGCACTGAAGCTTTCTTT. Amino acid sequence: CASSLVGGVGTEAFF. V usage is TRBV28 and J usage is TRBJ1-1, with 7 bases aligning to TRBD1. This CDR3 contains 15 residues. The V segment lost 3 bases and the J segment 4 bases; nucleotides outside the gene matches: 8. Germline loops: CDR1 MDHEN, CDR2 SYDVKM.

Here the CDR3 DNA reads TGTGCCAGCAAGAGCCCACAGGGTCATGGCTACACCTTC. This gives the protein CASKSPQGHGYTF. This rearrangement joins TRBV6-5 to TRBJ1-2; TRBD1 is a possible D gene (6 bases). V gave up 7 bases and J gave up 6 bases, with 15 bases separating them. This CDR3 contains 13 residues. Germline values: CDR1 MNHEY, CDR2 SVGAGI.

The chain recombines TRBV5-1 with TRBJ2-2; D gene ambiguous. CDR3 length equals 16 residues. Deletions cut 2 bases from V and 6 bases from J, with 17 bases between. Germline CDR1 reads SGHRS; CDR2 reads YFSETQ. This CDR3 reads CASSLSRDTSSGELFF. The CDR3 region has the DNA TGCGCCAGCAGCTTATCGCGCGACACCTCGTCCGGGGAGCTGTTTTTT.

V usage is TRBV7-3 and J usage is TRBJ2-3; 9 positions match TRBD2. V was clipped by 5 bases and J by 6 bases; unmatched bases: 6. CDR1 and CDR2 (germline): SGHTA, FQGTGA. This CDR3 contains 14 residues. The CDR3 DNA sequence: TGTGCCAGCAGCGATCAGCGGGGGGCGGATACGCAGTATTTT. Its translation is CASSDQRGADTQYF.

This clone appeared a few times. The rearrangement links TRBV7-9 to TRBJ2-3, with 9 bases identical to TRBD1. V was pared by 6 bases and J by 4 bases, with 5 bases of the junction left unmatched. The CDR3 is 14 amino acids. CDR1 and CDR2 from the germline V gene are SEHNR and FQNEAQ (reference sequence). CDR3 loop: CASSDRGGADTQYF. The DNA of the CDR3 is TGTGCCAGCAGTGACAGGGGGGGCGCAGATACGCAGTATTTT.

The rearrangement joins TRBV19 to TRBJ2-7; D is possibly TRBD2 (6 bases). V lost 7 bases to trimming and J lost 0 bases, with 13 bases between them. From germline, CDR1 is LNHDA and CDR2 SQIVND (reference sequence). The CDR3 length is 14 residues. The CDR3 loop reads CASNRGAYSYEQYF. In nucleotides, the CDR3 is TGTGCCAGTAATCGCGGGGCTTACTCCTACGAGCAGTACTTC.

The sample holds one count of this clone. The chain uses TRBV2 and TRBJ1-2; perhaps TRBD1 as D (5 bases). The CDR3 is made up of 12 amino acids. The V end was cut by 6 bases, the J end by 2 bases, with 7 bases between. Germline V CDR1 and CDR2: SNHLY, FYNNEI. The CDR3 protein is CASRDINYGYTF. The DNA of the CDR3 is TGTGCCAGCAGGGACATAAACTATGGCTACACCTTC.

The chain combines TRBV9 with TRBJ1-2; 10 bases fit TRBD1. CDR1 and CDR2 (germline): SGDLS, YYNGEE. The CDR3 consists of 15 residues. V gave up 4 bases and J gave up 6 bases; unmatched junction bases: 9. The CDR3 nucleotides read TGTGCCAGCAGCCTTTACCGGGACAGGGGAGATGGCTACACCTTC. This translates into CASSLYRDRGDGYTF.

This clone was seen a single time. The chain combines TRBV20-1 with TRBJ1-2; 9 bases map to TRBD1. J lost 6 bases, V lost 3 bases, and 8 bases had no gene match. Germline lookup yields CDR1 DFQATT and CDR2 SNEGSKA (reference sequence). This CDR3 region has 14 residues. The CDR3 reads CSASTGGAVDGYTF. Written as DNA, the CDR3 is TGCAGTGCTAGTACAGGGGGCGCAGTTGATGGCTACACCTTC.

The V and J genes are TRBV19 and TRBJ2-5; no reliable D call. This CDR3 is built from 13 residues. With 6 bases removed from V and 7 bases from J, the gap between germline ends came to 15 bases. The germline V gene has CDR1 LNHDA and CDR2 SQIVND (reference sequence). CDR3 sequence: CASRPMGSGTQYF. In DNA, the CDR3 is TGTGCCAGTAGACCGATGGGTTCGGGGACCCAGTACTTC.

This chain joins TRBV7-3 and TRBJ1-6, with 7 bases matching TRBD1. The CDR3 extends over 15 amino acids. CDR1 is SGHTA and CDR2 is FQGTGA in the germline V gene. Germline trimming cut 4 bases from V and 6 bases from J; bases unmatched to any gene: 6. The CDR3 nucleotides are TGTGCCAGCAGCTCCTCCGGGACAGTTAATTCACCCCTCCACTTT. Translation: CASSSSGTVNSPLHF.

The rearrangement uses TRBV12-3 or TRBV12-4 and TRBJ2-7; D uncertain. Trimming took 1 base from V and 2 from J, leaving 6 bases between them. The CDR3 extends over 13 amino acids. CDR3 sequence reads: CASSLGQTYEQYV. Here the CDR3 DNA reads TGTGCCAGCAGTTTAGGCCAGACCTACGAGCAGTACGTC.

The CDR3 reads CASSRSLASQETQYF. The CDR3 region has the DNA TGTGCCAGCAGCCGGAGCCTTGCGTCGCAAGAGACCCAGTACTTC. The V gene is TRBV3-1 (or the pseudogene TRBV3-2), the J gene TRBJ2-5; no reliable D call. The CDR3 totals 15 residues. Trimming pared 4 bases from V and 2 bases from J, leaving 14 bases between. Germline V gives CDR1 LGHDT, CDR2 YNNKEL (reference sequence).

This chain's CDR3 is CASSPRLGNLAGVSTDTQYF. CDR3 coding DNA: TGTGCCAGCTCACCACGGCTCGGGAATTTAGCGGGGGTTAGCACAGATACGCAGTATTTT. V is TRBV18 and J is TRBJ2-3; 9 positions agree with TRBD2. Germline values: CDR1 KGHSH, CDR2 LQKENI. This CDR3 region has 20 residues. Germline trimming cut 1 base from V and 0 bases from J; bases unmatched to any gene: 14.

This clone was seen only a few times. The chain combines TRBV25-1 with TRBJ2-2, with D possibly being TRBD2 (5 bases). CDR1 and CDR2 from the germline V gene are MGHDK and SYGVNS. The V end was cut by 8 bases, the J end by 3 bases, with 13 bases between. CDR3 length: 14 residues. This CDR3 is CASWGTGYTGELFF. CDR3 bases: TGTGCCAGCTGGGGAACGGGGTACACCGGGGAGCTGTTTTTT.

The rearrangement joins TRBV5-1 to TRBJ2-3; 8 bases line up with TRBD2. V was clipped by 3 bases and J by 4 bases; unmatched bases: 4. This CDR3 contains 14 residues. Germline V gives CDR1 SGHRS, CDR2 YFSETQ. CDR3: CASSSGGPADTQYF. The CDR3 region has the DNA TGCGCCAGCAGCTCGGGGGGGCCTGCAGATACGCAGTATTTT. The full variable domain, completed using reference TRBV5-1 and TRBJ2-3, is KAGVTQTPRYLIKTRGQQVTLSCSPISGHRSVSWYQQTPGQGLQFLFEYFSETQRNKGNFPGRFSGRQFSNSRSEMNVSTLELGDSALYLCASSSGGPADTQYFGPGTRLTVL.

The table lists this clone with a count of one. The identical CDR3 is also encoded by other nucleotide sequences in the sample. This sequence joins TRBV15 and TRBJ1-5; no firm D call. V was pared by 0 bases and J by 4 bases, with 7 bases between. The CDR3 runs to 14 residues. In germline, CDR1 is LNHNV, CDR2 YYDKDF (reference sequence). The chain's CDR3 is CATSRDRVNQPQHF. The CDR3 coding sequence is TGTGCCACCAGCAGAGATCGAGTGAATCAGCCCCAGCATTTT. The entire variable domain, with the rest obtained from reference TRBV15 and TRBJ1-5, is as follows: DAMVIQNPRYQVTQFGKPVTLSCSQTLNHNVMYWYQQKSSQAPKLLFHYYDKDFNNEADTPDNFQSRRPNTSFCFLDIRSPGLGDTAMYLCATSRDRVNQPQHFGDGTRLSIL.